Listed here are 5 T cell receptor beta chains from one sample, sequenced in a study of blood T cell repertoires in COVID-19. The repertoire was sequenced with immunoSEQ multiplex PCR; TCRdb's copy has only in-frame clones and lacks some. The sample comprises about 87,000 clones, around 84% of which are singletons, and under 6% rests with the top ten. Material: peripheral blood. These receptors were collected from a man aged 40-49 years with acute or convalescent COVID-19.

The chain employs TRBV5-6 and TRBJ1-5; 8 nucleotides line up with TRBD1. V lost 4 bases and J lost 2; bases outside the gene matches: 5. This CDR3 is 15 amino acids long. Looked up from germline, CDR1 is SGHDT and CDR2 is YYEEEE. The CDR3 sequence is CASSNGQGRNQPQHF. CDR3 nucleotide sequence: TGTGCCAGCAGCAACGGACAGGGCCGCAATCAGCCCCAGCATTTT.

The chain links TRBV5-8 to TRBJ1-1, with D possibly being TRBD1 (5 bases). Per germline, CDR1 SGHTS and CDR2 YDEGEE. V lost 0 bases and J lost 2, with 14 bases in between. The CDR3 is 16 amino acids. The DNA for the CDR3 is TGTGCCAGCAGCTTGGGACAGAAAAAGGGTAACACTGAAGCTTTCTTT. Its translation: CASSLGQKKGNTEAFF.

The rearrangement joins TRBV6-2 or TRBV6-3 to TRBJ1-1, with TRBD1 matching 8 bases. The CDR3 is made up of 16 amino acids. The ends lost 6 bases at V and 5 bases at J; junction bases unmatched: 14. Germline CDR1 is MNHEY and CDR2 is SVGEGT. CDR3 amino acids: CASSNLRTGRGTEAFF. The CDR3 DNA reads as TGTGCCAGCAGCAACCTCCGGACAGGGAGGGGGACTGAAGCTTTCTTT.

The rearrangement links TRBV5-8 to TRBJ1-2; 8 positions match TRBD1. CDR1 is SGHTS, CDR2 YDEGEE, per germline. V was pared by 2 bases and J by 5 bases, with 5 bases of the junction left unmatched. CDR3 size: 14 residues. The DNA of the CDR3 is TGTGCCAGCAGCTTCGACAGGGGTCCTTATGGCTACACCTTC. Translation gives CASSFDRGPYGYTF.

This clone was seen only once. This rearrangement joins TRBV19 to TRBJ2-1; 9 positions agree with TRBD2. Germline V gene data show CDR1 as LNHDA and CDR2 as SQIVND (reference sequence). With V trimmed by 3 bases and J by 5 bases, 5 bases remained unmatched. The CDR3 contains 15 residues. The DNA of the CDR3 is TGTGCCAGTAGTATGGGGTCTAGCGGGAACAATGAGCAGTTCTTC. This encodes CASSMGSSGNNEQFF.